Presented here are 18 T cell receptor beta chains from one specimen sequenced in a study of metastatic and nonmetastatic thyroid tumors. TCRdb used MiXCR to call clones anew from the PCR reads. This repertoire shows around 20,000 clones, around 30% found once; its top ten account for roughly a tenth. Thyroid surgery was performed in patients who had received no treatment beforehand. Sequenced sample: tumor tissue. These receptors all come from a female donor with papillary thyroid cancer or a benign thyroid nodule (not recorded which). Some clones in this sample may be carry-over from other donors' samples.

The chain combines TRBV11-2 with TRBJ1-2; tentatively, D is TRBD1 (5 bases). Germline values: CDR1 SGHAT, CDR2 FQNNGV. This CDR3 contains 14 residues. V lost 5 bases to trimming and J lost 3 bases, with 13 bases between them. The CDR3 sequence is CASSPIGVDYGYTF. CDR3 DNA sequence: TGTGCCAGCAGCCCGATAGGGGTGGACTATGGCTACACCTTC.

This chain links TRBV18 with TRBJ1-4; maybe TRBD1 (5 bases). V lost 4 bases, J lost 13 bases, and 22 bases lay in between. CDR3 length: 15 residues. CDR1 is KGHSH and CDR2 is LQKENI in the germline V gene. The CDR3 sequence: CASSLRTEIPGGLFF. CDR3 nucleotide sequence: TGTGCCAGCTCACTTAGGACCGAGATCCCCGGGGGACTGTTTTTT.

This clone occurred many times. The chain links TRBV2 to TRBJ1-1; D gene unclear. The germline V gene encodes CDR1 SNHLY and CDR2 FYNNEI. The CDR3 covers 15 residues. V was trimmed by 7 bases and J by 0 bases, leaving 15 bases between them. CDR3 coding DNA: TGTGCCAGCAAATGGAACAGTAATTTGAACACTGAAGCTTTCTTT. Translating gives CASKWNSNLNTEAFF.

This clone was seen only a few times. The CDR3 spells CASRHGEQPQHF. CDR3 nucleotides: TGCGCCAGCAGACACGGCGAGCAGCCCCAGCATTTT. This chain links TRBV10-2 with TRBJ1-5; no definite D call. Germline CDR1 is WSHSY and CDR2 is SAAADI. The CDR3 is made up of 12 amino acids. Trimming cost V 6 bases and J 7 bases, with 10 bases left between them.

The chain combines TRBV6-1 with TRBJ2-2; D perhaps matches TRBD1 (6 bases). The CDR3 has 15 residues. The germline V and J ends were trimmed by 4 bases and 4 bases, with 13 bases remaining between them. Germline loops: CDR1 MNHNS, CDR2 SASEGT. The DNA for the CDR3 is TGTGCCAGCAGTGCCGGACAGCCGTTCACCGGGGAGCTGTTTTTT. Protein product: CASSAGQPFTGELFF.

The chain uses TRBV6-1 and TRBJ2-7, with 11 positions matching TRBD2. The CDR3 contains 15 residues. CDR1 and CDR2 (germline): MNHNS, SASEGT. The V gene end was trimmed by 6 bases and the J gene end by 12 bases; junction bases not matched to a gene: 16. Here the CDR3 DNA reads TGTGCCAGCAGCAGCGGGACTAGCGGTTTCTACGATCGGTACTTC. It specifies CASSSGTSGFYDRYF.

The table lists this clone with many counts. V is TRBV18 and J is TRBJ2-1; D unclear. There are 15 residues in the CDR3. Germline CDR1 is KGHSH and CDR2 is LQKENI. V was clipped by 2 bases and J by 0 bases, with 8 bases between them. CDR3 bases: TGTGCCAGCTCACCAGCACTCGCCTCCTACAATGAGCAGTTCTTC. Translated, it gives CASSPALASYNEQFF.

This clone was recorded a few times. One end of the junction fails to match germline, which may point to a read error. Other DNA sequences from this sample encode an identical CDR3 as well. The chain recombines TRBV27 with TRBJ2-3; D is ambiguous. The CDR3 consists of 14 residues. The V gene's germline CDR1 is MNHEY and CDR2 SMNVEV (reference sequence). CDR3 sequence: CASTTRPSTDTQYF. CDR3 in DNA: TGCGCCAGCACCACAAGACCTAGCACAGATACGCAGTATTTT.

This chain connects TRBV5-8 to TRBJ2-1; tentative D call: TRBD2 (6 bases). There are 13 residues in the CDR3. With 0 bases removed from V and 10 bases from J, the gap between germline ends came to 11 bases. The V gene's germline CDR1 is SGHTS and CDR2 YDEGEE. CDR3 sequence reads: CASSLDVAGEQFF. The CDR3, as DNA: TGTGCCAGCAGCTTGGACGTCGCGGGGGAGCAGTTCTTC.

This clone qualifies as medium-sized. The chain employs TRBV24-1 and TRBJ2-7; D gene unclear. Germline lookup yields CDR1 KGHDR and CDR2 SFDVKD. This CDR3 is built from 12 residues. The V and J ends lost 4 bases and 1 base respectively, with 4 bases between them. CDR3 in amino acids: CATSDGSYEQYF. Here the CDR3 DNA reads TGTGCCACCAGTGACGGATCCTACGAGCAGTACTTC.

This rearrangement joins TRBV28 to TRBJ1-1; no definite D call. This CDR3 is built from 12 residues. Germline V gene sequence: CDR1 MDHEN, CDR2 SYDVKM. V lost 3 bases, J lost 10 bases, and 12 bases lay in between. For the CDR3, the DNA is TGTGCCAGCAGTTTGGTGGGTTTCGGAGCTTTCTTT. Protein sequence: CASSLVGFGAFF.

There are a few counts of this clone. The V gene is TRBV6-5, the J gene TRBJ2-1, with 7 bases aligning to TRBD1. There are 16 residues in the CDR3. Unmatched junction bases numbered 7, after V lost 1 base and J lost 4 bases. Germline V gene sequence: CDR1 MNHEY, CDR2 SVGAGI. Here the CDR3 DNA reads TGTGCCAGCAGTTACTACGGGACAGAGGTTTACAATGAGCAGTTCTTC. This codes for CASSYYGTEVYNEQFF.

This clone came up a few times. The DNA of the CDR3 is TGTGCCAGCAGCAGCCCCCCGGGACAGGGGGCAGGGGAGACCCAGTACTTC. Its protein product is CASSSPPGQGAGETQYF. The J gene is TRBJ2-5, the V gene TRBV28, with 12 bases matching TRBD1. Germline V lookup: CDR1 MDHEN, CDR2 SYDVKM. The CDR3 loop spans 17 amino acids. After removal of 6 bases from V and 5 bases from J, the junction contained 13 bases not matched to a gene.

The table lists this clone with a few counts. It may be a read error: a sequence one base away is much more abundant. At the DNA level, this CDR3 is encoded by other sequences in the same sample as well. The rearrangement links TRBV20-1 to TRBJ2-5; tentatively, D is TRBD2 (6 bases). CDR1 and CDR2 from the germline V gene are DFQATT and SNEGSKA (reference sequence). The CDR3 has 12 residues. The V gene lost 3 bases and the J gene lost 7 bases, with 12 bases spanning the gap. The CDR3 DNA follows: TGCAGTGCTAGCCGGGACTCTGGGACCCAGTACTTC. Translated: CSASRDSGTQYF.

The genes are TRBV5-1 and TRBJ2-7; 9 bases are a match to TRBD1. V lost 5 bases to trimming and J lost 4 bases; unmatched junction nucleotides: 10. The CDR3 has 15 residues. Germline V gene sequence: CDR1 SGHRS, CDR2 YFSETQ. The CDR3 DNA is TGCGCCAGCAGGCGGATGGGACAGGGAGAATACGAGCAGTACTTC. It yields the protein CASRRMGQGEYEQYF.

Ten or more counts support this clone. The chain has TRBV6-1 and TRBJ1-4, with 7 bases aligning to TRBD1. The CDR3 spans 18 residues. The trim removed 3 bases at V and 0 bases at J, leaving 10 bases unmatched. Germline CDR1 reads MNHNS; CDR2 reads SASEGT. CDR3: CASSDAYRGFATNEKLFF. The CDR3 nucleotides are TGTGCCAGCAGTGATGCGTACAGGGGTTTTGCAACTAATGAAAAACTGTTTTTT.

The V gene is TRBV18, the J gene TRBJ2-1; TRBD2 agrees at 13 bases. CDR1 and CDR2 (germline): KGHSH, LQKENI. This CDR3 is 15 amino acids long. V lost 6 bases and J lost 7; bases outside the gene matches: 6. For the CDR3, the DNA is TGTGCCAGCTCGCCCGGACTAGCGGGAGAGAATGAGCAGTTCTTC. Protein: CASSPGLAGENEQFF.

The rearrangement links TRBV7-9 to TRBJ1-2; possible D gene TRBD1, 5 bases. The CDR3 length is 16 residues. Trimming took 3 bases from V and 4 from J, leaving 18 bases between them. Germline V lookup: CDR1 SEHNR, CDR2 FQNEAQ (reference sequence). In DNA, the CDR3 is TGTGCCAGCAGCTTCTCGACAGACCAACGCTCCTATGGCTACACCTTC. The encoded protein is CASSFSTDQRSYGYTF.